The sequence of this T cell receptor beta chain was determined in a study of T cell changes during pregnancy in multiple sclerosis. Assay used: immunoSEQ multiplex PCR; TCRdb lists only in-frame clones, some missing. The sample gives under 30,000 clones, around nine tenths of which show up once; approximately 3.4% is in the top ten. CDR1 is LNHDA and CDR2 is SQIVND in the germline V gene (reference sequence). V was pared by 10 bases and J by 2 bases, with 12 bases between. This CDR3 comprises 13 residues. This clone has a single count. The chain uses TRBV19 and TRBJ1-5; D remains ambiguous. The clonotype originates from a female donor in good health, enrolled as a control in a pregnancy study. Sequences were derived from CD4+ T cells from peripheral blood mononuclear cells, sampled in the first trimester of pregnancy. The CDR3 sequence: CATTGVRNQPQHF. CDR3 nucleotides: TGTGCCACGACCGGGGTTCGCAATCAGCCCCAGCATTTT.